The rows below give T cell receptor beta chains drawn from one sample of a study of response to subunit inactivated influenza vaccine. MiXCR, applied by TCRdb to the RT-PCR reads, yields one record per CDR3 protein. The data contain hundreds of thousands of distinct CDR3 sequences, around 25% of them singletons. Sequenced here: CD4+ T cells sorted from PBMCs, sampled roughly 5 days after vaccination. These receptors were collected from a man over 45 who received an inactivated influenza vaccine. Both conserved end residues are trimmed from each CDR3.

v_call,j_call,cdr3_aa
TRBV6-1,TRBJ2-7,ASLSGTGAYEQY
TRBV29-1,TRBJ2-1,SVPVFIRGGEQF
TRBV6-2/TRBV6-3,TRBJ2-1,ASSSILRDNEQF
TRBV6-5,TRBJ2-3,ASSYPLLAGGSTDTQY
TRBV12-3/TRBV12-4,TRBJ2-5,ASSLVTTAKTQY
TRBV20-1,TRBJ2-7,SASSLADYEQY
TRBV3-1,TRBJ2-7,ASSQISNHEQY
TRBV28,TRBJ1-1,ASISPGRLGTEAF
TRBV5-1,TRBJ2-5,ASSRTGPQETQY
TRBV29-1,TRBJ2-1,SVQVGTSANEQF
TRBV3-1,TRBJ2-2,ASTPRGHTGELF
TRBV5-6,TRBJ1-2,ASSTLTGGDYGYT
TRBV7-9,TRBJ1-4,ASSPVGVTNEKLF
TRBV13,TRBJ1-5,ASSVQGRNQPQH
TRBV5-1,TRBJ2-1,ASSRPTWTSGGNNEQF
TRBV5-1,TRBJ2-5,ASSAGQGAFQETQY
TRBV20-1,TRBJ2-3,SARAVVRGRASTDTQY
TRBV7-9,TRBJ2-7,ASMSRRYEQY
TRBV5-5,TRBJ2-1,ASSLAPQDEQF
TRBV10-3,TRBJ2-1,AITGVSGASYNEQF
TRBV19,TRBJ1-4,ASNRLRDSSEKLF
TRBV12-3/TRBV12-4,TRBJ2-5,ASRSSGGKETQY
TRBV12-3/TRBV12-4,TRBJ2-7,ASSLAGAHEQY
TRBV11-3,TRBJ2-1,ASSSGRGLDNEQF
TRBV12-3/TRBV12-4,TRBJ2-3,ASSGLGVKGGTDTQY
TRBV7-2,TRBJ2-1,ASSLVAGVYNEQF
TRBV20-1,TRBJ2-3,SAPHLAGFTDTQY
TRBV7-2,TRBJ2-1,ASSLALGRNNEQF
TRBV7-9,TRBJ2-5,ASSAVGRVQETQY
TRBV7-2,TRBJ1-2,ASSLIVGTAVYGYT
TRBV10-3,TRBJ1-3,AISETAGNTIY
TRBV28,TRBJ1-1,ASSLFRGSGTEAF
TRBV7-2,TRBJ2-7,ASSPLQGTGYEQY
TRBV20-1,TRBJ2-1,SARPRRELDEQF
TRBV20-1,TRBJ2-5,SARGAGGETQY
TRBV9,TRBJ2-2,ASSVDGSGSTGELF
TRBV5-6,TRBJ1-3,ASSGVMGGDSGNTIY
TRBV15,TRBJ1-5,ATSRVGQGKNQPQH
TRBV24-1,TRBJ2-3,ATNGGGADTQY
TRBV7-2,TRBJ2-2,ASSTGTSGTGELF
TRBV6-1,TRBJ2-2,ASSDSWIRTGELF
TRBV5-6,TRBJ2-7,ASSPSGGSYEQY
TRBV6-5,TRBJ2-7,ASSYQEGTSEQY
TRBV5-5,TRBJ2-5,ASSLTSEFQETQY
TRBV12-3/TRBV12-4,TRBJ2-3,ASSRARRGGLPDTQY